The clone carrying this T cell receptor beta chain was observed a handful of times. Its specificity is not known. The sample comes from a study of response to subunit inactivated influenza vaccine. The study's findings and limits: Each seasonal flu vaccination may recruit only limited new T cells, authors suggested.

TCRdb recomputed calls from the RT-PCR reads with MiXCR, one row per CDR3 protein. The table shows approximately 170,000 distinct CDR3 sequences, with over 13% occurring only once. V gave up 2 bases and J gave up 2 bases, with 11 bases separating them. The CDR3 sequence is 15 residues long. CDR1 and CDR2 (germline): MNHEY, SVGAGI. Source: CD8+ T cells sorted from PBMCs, taken around 5 days after vaccination. The source is a man in his fifties or sixties who received an inactivated influenza vaccine. The gene calls are TRBV6-5 and TRBJ2-3; D perhaps matches TRBD2 (5 bases). CDR3 residues: CASSYGGSHTDTQYF. The CDR3 nucleotides read TGTGCCAGCAGTTACGGCGGGTCGCACACAGATACGCAGTATTTT.